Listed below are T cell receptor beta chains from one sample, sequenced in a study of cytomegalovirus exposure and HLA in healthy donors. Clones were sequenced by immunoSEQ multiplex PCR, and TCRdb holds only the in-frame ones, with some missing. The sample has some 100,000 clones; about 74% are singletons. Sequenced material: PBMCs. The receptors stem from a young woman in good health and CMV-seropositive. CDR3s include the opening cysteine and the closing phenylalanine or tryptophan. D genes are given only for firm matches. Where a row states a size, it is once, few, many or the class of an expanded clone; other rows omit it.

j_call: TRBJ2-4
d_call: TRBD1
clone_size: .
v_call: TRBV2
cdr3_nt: TGTGCCAGCAGTTCTTCTATCCCGGGACAGGGGACGTTAGCCAAAAACATTCAGTACTTC
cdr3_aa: CASSSSIPGQGTLAKNIQYF

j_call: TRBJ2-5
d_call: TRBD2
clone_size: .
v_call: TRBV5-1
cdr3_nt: TGCGCCAGCAGCGGGACTAGCGGGAGAAGGGGGCAAGAGACCCAGTACTTC
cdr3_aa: CASSGTSGRRGQETQYF

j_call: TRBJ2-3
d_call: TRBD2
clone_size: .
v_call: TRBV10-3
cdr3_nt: TGTGCCATCGGGACTAGCGGGAGGTTAACAGGGGATACGCAGTATTTT
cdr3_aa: CAIGTSGRLTGDTQYF

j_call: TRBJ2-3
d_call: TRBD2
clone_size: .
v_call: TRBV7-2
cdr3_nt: TGTGCCAGCAGAGCCAGACTAGCGGGAGATACGCAGTATTTT
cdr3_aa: CASRARLAGDTQYF

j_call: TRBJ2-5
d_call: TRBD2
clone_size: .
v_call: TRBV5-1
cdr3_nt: TGCGCCAGCAGCTCCCGACTAGCGGGAGGATTTGAGACCCAGTACTTC
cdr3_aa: CASSSRLAGGFETQYF

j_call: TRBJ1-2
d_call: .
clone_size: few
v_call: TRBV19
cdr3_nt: TGTGCCACCGCGAGGGGGGGAGACTATGGCTACACCTTC
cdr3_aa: CATARGGDYGYTF

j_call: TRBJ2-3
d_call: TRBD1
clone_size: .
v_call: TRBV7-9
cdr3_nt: TGTGCCAGCCCAAGGGACAGGGACACAGATACGCAGTATTTT
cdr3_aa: CASPRDRDTDTQYF

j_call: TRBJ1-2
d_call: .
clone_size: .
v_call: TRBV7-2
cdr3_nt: TGTGCCAGCAGCTTATTCGGGGGGGAAAGTGGCTACACCTTC
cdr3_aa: CASSLFGGESGYTF

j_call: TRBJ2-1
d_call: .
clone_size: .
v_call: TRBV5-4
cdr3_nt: TGTGCCAGCAGCGGGGACTCCGACTGGAATGAGCAGTTCTTC
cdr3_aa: CASSGDSDWNEQFF

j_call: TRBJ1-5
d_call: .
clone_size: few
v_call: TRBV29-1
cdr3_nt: TGCAGCGTTGGAGGGAGCAATCAGCCCCAGCATTTT
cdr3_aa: CSVGGSNQPQHF

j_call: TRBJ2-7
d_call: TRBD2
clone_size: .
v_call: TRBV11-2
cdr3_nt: TGTGCCAGCAGCTTAGAGCCTAGCGGGAGCTCAAACGAGCAGTACTTC
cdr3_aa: CASSLEPSGSSNEQYF

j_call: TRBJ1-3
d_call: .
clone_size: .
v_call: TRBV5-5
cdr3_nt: TGTGCCAGCAGCTTGGAAGGAGCGCTGCACTTCGTCTCTGGAAACACCATATATTTT
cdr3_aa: CASSLEGALHFVSGNTIYF

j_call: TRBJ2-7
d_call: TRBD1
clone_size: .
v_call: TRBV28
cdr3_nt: TGTGCCAGCAGTCCCCCCCGCGACAGGGTCGAGCAGTACTTC
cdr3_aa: CASSPPRDRVEQYF

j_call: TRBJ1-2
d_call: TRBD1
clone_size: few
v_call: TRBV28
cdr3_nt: TGTGCCAGCAGTTTAGGGGAGACAGGGGGAAACTATGGCTACACCTTC
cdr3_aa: CASSLGETGGNYGYTF

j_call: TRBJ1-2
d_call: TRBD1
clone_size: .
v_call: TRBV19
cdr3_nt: TGTGCCAGTAGCCCCACAGGGGGCTTTAACTATGGCTACACCTTC
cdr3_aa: CASSPTGGFNYGYTF

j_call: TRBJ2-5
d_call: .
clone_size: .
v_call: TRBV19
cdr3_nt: TGTGCCAGTAGTATAGGACAGGGAGGATCGGAGACCCAGTACTTC
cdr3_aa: CASSIGQGGSETQYF